This T cell receptor beta chain was obtained from a study of PD-L1 blockade in urothelial cancer. Study-level information: Peripheral blood specimens exhibited a median yield of about 140,000 T cells.

As to this clone: Its antigen is not identified.

As to time point: peripheral blood 6 weeks after treatment start. TCRdb's copy holds only in-frame clones and misses some; the assay was immunoSEQ multiplex PCR. The repertoire holds tens of thousands of clones, with 88% as singletons. V was pared by 6 bases and J by 5 bases, with 10 bases between. CDR1 and CDR2 (germline): DFQATT, SNEGSKA (reference sequence). The length of the CDR3 is 11 residues. Study results and limitations: Patients with durable benefit had greater blood expansion of tumor-associated TCR clones 3 weeks into treatment.

The J gene is TRBJ1-1, the V gene TRBV20-1; tentatively, D is TRBD1 (5 bases). This clonotype was obtained from a man aged 55 to 70 with urothelial cancer. This specimen was PBMCs, taken around atezolizumab (anti-PD-L1) treatment. CDR3 residues: CSALGVTEAFF. The CDR3 bases are TGCAGTGCATTAGGGGTAACTGAAGCTTTCTTT.